Sequencing of this TCR beta chain was carried out in a study of cytomegalovirus exposure and HLA in healthy donors. The primer mix had 60 Vbeta and 13 Jbeta primers. In the original analysis: About 9.9 million shared chains were among some 80 million unique TCR beta chains counted in a later analysis. Sequenced by immunoSEQ multiplex PCR; TCRdb stores in-frame clones only, minus some. Clone size and the V and J calls come from that table; the DNA yielded D and trimming. This table holds 180,000 or so clones, more than 60% found once. V lost 8 bases and J lost 1, with 16 bases in between. CDR3 length: 14 amino acids. Looked up from germline, CDR1 is SQVTM and CDR2 is ANQGSEA.

The sample was PBMCs. The TCR was taken from a man aged 18-30 years in good health and CMV-seronegative. This chain uses TRBV29-1 with TRBJ2-3; D perhaps matches TRBD2 (7 bases). CDR3 bases: TGCAGCTTAGGGGGGGGCGACGGCACAGATACGCAGTATTTT. The encoded protein is CSLGGGDGTDTQYF.